A single sample gave rise to the 28 T cell receptor beta chains below, sequenced in a study of cytomegalovirus exposure and HLA in healthy donors. Amplification used 60 Vbeta primers and 13 Jbeta primers. Clones were read by immunoSEQ multiplex PCR, and TCRdb kept only the in-frame ones, dropping some. Of under 150,000 clones in the sample, more than 65% are singletons; the top ten hold approximately 2.6%. The sample comprised PBMCs. These receptors were obtained from a woman aged 60-75 years in good health and CMV-seropositive.

The chain couples TRBV7-6 to TRBJ1-1; D is undetermined. From germline, CDR1 is SGHVS and CDR2 FNYEAQ. Trimming removed 3 bases from V and 3 bases from J, with 11 bases in between. This CDR3 is built from 14 residues. The CDR3 loop reads CASSLGSSYTEAFF. CDR3 sequence (DNA): TGTGCCAGCAGCTTGGGGAGTTCGTACACTGAAGCTTTCTTT.

The gene calls are TRBV5-1 and TRBJ2-3, with 7 nucleotides matching TRBD1. The CDR3 spans 15 residues. CDR1 and CDR2 from the germline V gene are SGHRS and YFSETQ. The V and J ends lost 4 bases and 4 bases, in that order; junction bases with no gene match: 9. The CDR3 loop reads CASSIDRVGADTQYF. In nucleotides, the CDR3 is TGCGCCAGCAGCATCGACAGGGTAGGGGCAGATACGCAGTATTTT.

The V gene is TRBV2, the J gene TRBJ2-2; TRBD2 matches 11 bases. The CDR3 totals 17 residues. Germline V gives CDR1 SNHLY, CDR2 FYNNEI. Trimming at V came to 7 bases and at J to 5 bases, leaving 12 bases not matched to a gene. The CDR3 bases are TGTGCCAGCACACTGACTAGCGGGGAAGGTTGGACCGGGGAGCTGTTTTTT. Translating it yields CASTLTSGEGWTGELFF.

The chain recombines TRBV29-1 with TRBJ2-1; tentative D call: TRBD2 (6 bases). The CDR3 runs 13 residues. Germline V gives CDR1 SQVTM, CDR2 ANQGSEA. The CDR3 loop is CTARRETYNEQFF. CDR3 sequence (DNA): TGCACCGCTAGGCGGGAAACCTACAATGAGCAGTTCTTC.

This chain joins TRBV5-4 and TRBJ2-5; D call uncertain. The tail of the sequence fits TRBJ2-7 better, so the J call may be wrong. The CDR3 spans 12 residues. The germline V gene has CDR1 SGHNT and CDR2 YYREEE (reference sequence). The CDR3 here is CASSTNSYEQYF. Here the CDR3 DNA reads TGTGCCAGCAGCACAAACAGCTACGAGCAGTACTTC.

This clone was detected a few times. The gene calls are TRBV5-1 and TRBJ2-7; possibly TRBD1 for D (6 bases). CDR1 SGHRS and CDR2 YFSETQ come from the germline V gene. The CDR3 spans 14 residues. The V gene lost 3 bases and the J gene lost 0 bases, with 10 bases spanning the gap. The CDR3 nucleotides are TGCGCCAGCAGCTCCGGACAGAGCTCCTACGAGCAGTACTTC. It is translated as CASSSGQSSYEQYF.

This clone showed up just a few times. The gene calls are TRBV29-1 and TRBJ2-7; perhaps TRBD1 as D (5 bases). CDR1 SQVTM and CDR2 ANQGSEA come from the germline V gene. V lost 2 bases to trimming and J lost 2 bases, with 10 bases between them. This CDR3 contains 13 residues. The CDR3 DNA reads TGCAGCGTTGAACAGGGAACCCCCTACGAGCAGTACTTC. This gives the protein CSVEQGTPYEQYF.

This clone has only a few counts. The J gene is TRBJ2-3, the V gene TRBV11-3, with TRBD1 identical over 8 bases. CDR1 is SGHNT, CDR2 YENEEA, per germline. J gave up 5 bases and V 3 bases, and 7 bases lay outside the gene matches. CDR3 length: 15 residues. CDR3 DNA sequence: TGTGCCAGCAGCTTGACAGGGGCGGGACGAGATACGCAGTATTTT. Translated, it gives CASSLTGAGRDTQYF.

The chain carries TRBV2 and TRBJ2-4; 9 bases are a match to TRBD1. Germline trimming cut 3 bases from V and 7 bases from J; bases unmatched to any gene: 4. Germline-derived CDR1 and CDR2 are SNHLY and FYNNEI. CDR3 length: 14 residues. In DNA form, the CDR3 reads TGTGCCAGCAGTGATGACAGGGGGGCCAACATTCAGTACTTC. It is translated as CASSDDRGANIQYF. Based on the CDR3 plus reference TRBV2 and TRBJ2-4, the full variable domain is EPEVTQTPSHQVTQMGQEVILRCVPISNHLYFYWYRQILGQKVEFLVSFYNNEISEKSEIFDDQFSVERPDGSNFTLKIRSTKLEDSAMYFCASSDDRGANIQYFGAGTRLSVL.

A few counts support this clone. One junction end does not reproduce the germline sequence, and a read error may be involved. The chain is built from TRBV6-5 and TRBJ2-7; tentative D call: TRBD2 (5 bases). The V gene's germline CDR1 is MNHEY and CDR2 SVGAGI. The CDR3 has 16 amino acids. The CDR3 DNA reads TGTGCCAGCAGTAACTCGGATACGGCCGCTTCGGGAGAGCAGTACTTC. This encodes CASSNSDTAASGEQYF.

The chain employs TRBV7-8 and TRBJ1-2; D unclear. Per the germline V gene, CDR1 is SGHVS and CDR2 is FQNEAQ. Trimming removed 4 bases at V and 2 bases at J, with 14 bases between. This CDR3 has 15 residues. The CDR3 protein is CASSSDGYLNYGYTF. Written as DNA, the CDR3 is TGTGCCAGCAGCTCAGACGGGTACCTAAACTATGGCTACACCTTC.

This chain links TRBV18 with TRBJ1-2; tentatively, D is TRBD1 (5 bases). CDR1 is KGHSH, CDR2 LQKENI, per germline. The CDR3 runs to 12 residues. Trimming took off 3 bases at V and 6 bases at J, with 8 bases between the two ends. The CDR3 sequence is CASSPREDGYTF. CDR3 in DNA: TGTGCCAGCTCACCCAGGGAGGATGGCTACACCTTC.

V usage is TRBV6-6 and J usage is TRBJ1-4, with 8 bases fitting TRBD1. Trimming cost V 5 bases and J 8 bases; bases outside gene matches: 4. The CDR3 runs to 13 residues. Germline CDR1 is MNHNY and CDR2 is SVGAGI (reference sequence). CDR3 nucleotide sequence: TGTGCCAGCAGTCCTGGACAGGGCGAAAAACTGTTTTTT. Amino acids: CASSPGQGEKLFF.

This clone was detected once. V usage is TRBV5-1 and J usage is TRBJ2-3; 11 nucleotides line up with TRBD2. Germline V gives CDR1 SGHRS, CDR2 YFSETQ. CDR3 length equals 16 residues. V shed 4 bases, J shed 1 base, and the junction held 5 bases outside the gene matches. CDR3 DNA sequence: TGCGCCAGCAGCGCCGATAGCGGGGGGGGCACAGATACGCAGTATTTT. Protein: CASSADSGGGTDTQYF.

This chain connects TRBV19 to TRBJ1-5; D might be TRBD1 (6 bases). The CDR3 contains 15 residues. Germline CDR1 and CDR2: LNHDA and SQIVND (reference sequence). Trimming removed 6 bases from V and 5 bases from J, with 17 bases in between. This CDR3 reads CASRLEHRVDQPQHF. For the CDR3, the DNA is TGTGCCAGTAGACTCGAGCACAGGGTCGATCAGCCCCAGCATTTT.

The J gene is TRBJ1-5, the V gene TRBV2, with D tentatively TRBD1 (5 bases). The germline V and J ends were trimmed by 9 bases and 6 bases, with 15 bases remaining between them. Germline CDR1 and CDR2: SNHLY and FYNNEI. The CDR3 contains 13 residues. Here the CDR3 DNA reads TGTGCCAGTGGGGGGGAAGCAGGTCAGCCCCAGCATTTT. Translation gives CASGGEAGQPQHF.

The rearrangement links TRBV5-1 to TRBJ2-7; D remains unclear. Germline lookup yields CDR1 SGHRS and CDR2 YFSETQ. This CDR3 is built from 12 residues. V lost 0 bases to trimming and J lost 4 bases, with 5 bases between them. The DNA of the CDR3 is TGCGCCAGCAGCTTGGACCAGTACGAGCAGTACTTC. Its protein is CASSLDQYEQYF. Variable domain in full (rest from reference TRBV5-1 and TRBJ2-7): KAGVTQTPRYLIKTRGQQVTLSCSPISGHRSVSWYQQTPGQGLQFLFEYFSETQRNKGNFPGRFSGRQFSNSRSEMNVSTLELGDSALYLCASSLDQYEQYFGPGTRLTVT.

The CDR3 bases are TGTGCCAGCAGCGCAGACAGGGCCCAGCGGCCCCAGCATTTT. It is translated as CASSADRAQRPQHF. The V gene is TRBV2, the J gene TRBJ1-5, with TRBD1 matching over 7 bases. This CDR3 contains 14 residues. V trimming: 6 bases; J trimming: 9 bases; junction bases outside the gene matches: 11. The germline V gene encodes CDR1 SNHLY and CDR2 FYNNEI.

Of note for this clone: This same CDR3 is encoded by further DNA sequences in the sample. This rearrangement joins TRBV5-8 to TRBJ1-5; 8 bases align to TRBD1. The CDR3 is 14 amino acids. From germline, CDR1 is SGHTS and CDR2 YDEGEE. After removal of 4 bases from V and 7 bases from J, the junction contained 7 bases not matched to a gene. The CDR3 spells CASSPRTGNQPQHF. The CDR3, as DNA: TGTGCCAGCAGCCCCCGGACAGGGAACCAGCCCCAGCATTTT.

This chain uses TRBV5-1 with TRBJ2-5; 7 bases fit TRBD1. Germline V gene sequence: CDR1 SGHRS, CDR2 YFSETQ. After removal of 4 bases from V and 5 bases from J, the junction contained 8 bases not matched to a gene. This CDR3 is built from 14 residues. The CDR3, as DNA: TGCGCCAGCAGCAACGGACAGGTACTTGAGACCCAGTACTTC. This codes for CASSNGQVLETQYF.

The rearrangement joins TRBV11-2 to TRBJ2-7, with 13 bases lining up with TRBD2. CDR1 is SGHAT, CDR2 FQNNGV, per germline. The CDR3 is 16 residues long. V lost 6 bases to trimming and J lost 6 bases; unmatched junction nucleotides: 11. This chain's CDR3 is CASSSTRLAGGGEQYF. The CDR3 nucleotides are TGTGCCAGCAGTTCTACTCGACTAGCGGGGGGAGGCGAGCAGTACTTC.

The chain couples TRBV6-1 to TRBJ1-2; D may be TRBD1 (5 bases). With 3 bases removed from V and 9 bases from J, the gap between germline ends came to 20 bases. This CDR3 is built from 15 residues. Germline CDR1 is MNHNS and CDR2 is SASEGT. The CDR3 here is CASSEGGPPPGRYTF. The CDR3 DNA reads as TGTGCCAGCAGTGAGGGGGGACCGCCACCCGGCCGCTACACCTTC.

The rearrangement links TRBV6-5 to TRBJ1-4; D might be TRBD1 (6 bases). Germline CDR1 and CDR2: MNHEY and SVGAGI. V dropped 4 bases and J dropped 3 bases, with 12 bases sitting between them. The CDR3 is made up of 15 amino acids. In DNA form, the CDR3 reads TGTGCCAGCAGTTCGGCAGGGGCTTCTAATGAAAAACTGTTTTTT. Translating it yields CASSSAGASNEKLFF.

This sequence joins TRBV5-1 and TRBJ2-1; TRBD1 might be the D (5 bases). Germline assignment: CDR1 SGHRS and CDR2 YFSETQ. This CDR3 has 14 amino acids. Trimming stripped 3 bases from V and 2 bases from J, with 9 bases between. As DNA, the CDR3 is TGCGCCAGCAGCTGGACGGACACCTACAATGAGCAGTTCTTC. Translation gives CASSWTDTYNEQFF. Supplemented by reference TRBV5-1 and TRBJ2-1, the full variable domain reads KAGVTQTPRYLIKTRGQQVTLSCSPISGHRSVSWYQQTPGQGLQFLFEYFSETQRNKGNFPGRFSGRQFSNSRSEMNVSTLELGDSALYLCASSWTDTYNEQFFGPGTRLTVL.

The rearrangement links TRBV27 to TRBJ2-2; 9 bases fit TRBD1. CDR1 and CDR2 (germline): MNHEY, SMNVEV (reference sequence). Unmatched junction bases numbered 13, after V lost 4 bases and J lost 10 bases. The CDR3 runs 16 residues. CDR3 sequence: CASSSPGTGMVEELFF. DNA of the CDR3: TGTGCCAGCAGTTCCCCCGGGACAGGGATGGTCGAGGAGCTGTTTTTT.

This chain joins TRBV5-4 and TRBJ2-1; 10 bases are a match to TRBD2. V dropped 0 bases and J dropped 4; count of bases not matched to a gene: 4. The length of the CDR3 is 16 residues. Germline CDR1 SGHNT, CDR2 YYREEE (reference sequence). In DNA, the CDR3 is TGTGCCAGCAGCTTGGATCTAGCGGGGGTGTACAATGAGCAGTTCTTC. The encoded protein is CASSLDLAGVYNEQFF.

The chain carries TRBV7-3 and TRBJ1-5; possible D gene TRBD1, 6 bases. The CDR3 length is 15 residues. With 4 bases removed from V and 6 bases from J, the gap between germline ends came to 16 bases. Germline lookup yields CDR1 SGHTA and CDR2 FQGTGA. Here the CDR3 DNA reads TGTGCCAGCAGCTCCGGAGTACAGGGAGCTCAGCCCCAGCATTTT. Translating it yields CASSSGVQGAQPQHF.

This clone was counted a few times. DNA for the CDR3: TGCAGTGCTAAAGCATTTTCAGGCTACACCTTC. This codes for CSAKAFSGYTF. J is TRBJ1-2 and V is TRBV20-1, with unresolved D. With 4 bases removed from V and 8 bases from J, the gap between germline ends came to 11 bases. The length of the CDR3 is 11 residues. CDR1 is DFQATT, CDR2 SNEGSKA, per germline (reference sequence).